This T cell receptor (beta chain) was sequenced in a study of T cells in Graves' hyperthyroidism and ophthalmopathy. The study, taken as a whole, reports: Also found in blood were most expanded thyroid clonotypes above 0.001.

The investigators amplified TCR beta CDR3 regions from RNA transcripts. During a first-round RT-PCR of the TCR CDR3, the HTBI primer set was used. TCRdb re-called the multiplex PCR reads through MiXCR, storing one row per CDR3 protein. The sample consists of tens of thousands of distinct CDR3 sequences, about 49% of them appearing once. Germline V gene data show CDR1 as MNHEY and CDR2 as SMNVEV (reference sequence). V dropped 5 bases and J dropped 0 bases, with 10 bases sitting between them. The CDR3 covers 14 residues. A roughly 9.3 ml volume of fresh peripheral blood provided the PBMCs. Many counts were recorded for this clonotype. Its antigen is as yet unknown.

This receptor was taken from a woman aged 45 to 65 with Graves' hyperthyroidism that later progressed to Graves' ophthalmopathy. The rearrangement uses TRBV27 and TRBJ2-5; tentative D call: TRBD2 (5 bases). The sample comprised blood. CDR3 in amino acids: CASSIGVNQETQYF. In DNA form, the CDR3 reads TGTGCCAGCAGTATCGGGGTGAACCAAGAGACCCAGTACTTC.